This T cell receptor beta chain was obtained from a study of blood T cell repertoires in COVID-19. Background on the study: COVID-19 samples collected from the United States, Italy and Spain covered acute and convalescent phases. The cDNA or gDNA used as material had been derived from T cells, B-cell-depleted T cells, or PBMCs.

As originally analysed: For nucleated cells, counts were estimated from reference gene primer amplification. The assay was immunoSEQ multiplex PCR, and TCRdb's table has in-frame clones only and misses some. D and trimming were read from the DNA, whereas the V and J calls and clone size are those reported in that table. The top ten clones hold just under 7.5% of a sample with approximately 250,000 clones, roughly four fifths of them seen once. This CDR3 is 12 amino acids long. Trimming cost V 5 bases and J 7 bases; bases outside gene matches: 2. This sequence originates from a woman in her forties or fifties with acute or convalescent COVID-19. What was sequenced was peripheral blood. This chain links TRBV12-3 or TRBV12-4 with TRBJ1-2; 9 bases match TRBD1. CDR3 in amino acids: CASSPDRGGYTF. DNA for the CDR3: TGTGCCAGCAGTCCGGACAGGGGTGGCTACACCTTC.